The entry below describes one T cell receptor beta chain. As yet, its antigen is unknown. The data stem from a study of shared clonotypes between healthy human individuals. The study's findings and limits: Represented diversity (both genetic and exposure-history) was limited by the small number of donors.

V was shortened by 3 bases and J by 1 base, with 4 bases between the two germline ends. CDR3 length equals 13 residues. The germline gives CDR1 SGHDN, CDR2 FVKESK. Profiling relied on immunoSEQ multiplex PCR, and the TCRdb table lists in-frame clones only, not all of them. The table records approximately 2.4 million clones, around 95% of them present only once. The TCR sequence derives from a man between 18 and 35 years old in good health. The rearrangement links TRBV14 to TRBJ2-1; D gene uncertain. The specimen was naive CD4+ T cells sorted from blood. Subset reported: CD45RA+ positively selected. CDR3 DNA sequence: TGTGCCAGCAGCCAGCAGTCCTACAATGAGCAGTTCTTC. Translated: CASSQQSYNEQFF.